The source of this T cell receptor beta chain is a study of cytomegalovirus exposure and HLA in healthy donors. The study, taken as a whole, reports: Later analysis demonstrated an association between a missense DCLRE1C variant and TCR beta V- and J-gene trimming. In a later analysis, TCR association rates varied by HLA locus: DRB1 most, HLA-C fewest. Some segments of the V type, notably TRBV6-2 and TRBV6-3, were excluded as indistinguishable.

The V and J ends lost 8 bases and 2 bases, in that order; junction bases with no gene match: 6. The CDR3 covers 16 residues. Germline assignment: CDR1 MGHRA and CDR2 YSYEKL. Researchers ran the PCR with 60 Vbeta and 13 Jbeta primers. How the authors handled the data: It was a later analysis that counted 83 million or so unique TCR beta chains, of which roughly 11 million were shared. Sequencing used immunoSEQ multiplex PCR; TCRdb keeps in-frame clones, though not all of them. V, J and clone size reflect that table, while D and trimming were determined from the DNA. The sample includes about 160,000 clones, 75% to 90% of them seen just once. Concerning this clone: The target antigen is unknown.

This clonotype originated in a girl aged 2 to 10 in good health and CMV-seropositive. Sequenced sample: PBMCs. The J gene is TRBJ2-5, the V gene TRBV4-1; 15 positions agree with TRBD2. The CDR3 nucleotides read TGCGCCAGCTCTTCGGGACTAGCGGGAGGACAAGAGACCCAGTACTTC. Its protein is CASSSGLAGGQETQYF.